Listed below are T cell receptor beta chains from one sample, sequenced in a study of stem cell transplantation in POMP-related autoinflammatory disease. Using immunoSEQ multiplex PCR, the repertoire was profiled, and TCRdb retains in-frame clones only, with some absent. The data show roughly 32,000 clones, about 86% seen once. This material consisted of CD4+ T cells from PBMCs, taken before stem cell transplantation. The receptors shown here come from a human donor with POMP-related autoinflammation and immune dysregulation (PRAID). Each CDR3 is given with its conserved first and last residue. A D gene is named only where the DNA matches it firmly. Expanded clones get a size class; other rows say once, few or many, or leave the size out.

cdr3_nt,cdr3_aa,clone_size,cdr3_length,d_call,j_call,v_call
TGCGCCAGCAGGTCTACAACCGGGTTCTTCTCCTACGAGCAGTACTTC,CASRSTTGFFSYEQYF,NA,16,NA,TRBJ2-7,TRBV5-1
TGCGCCAGCAGCCAGGGATCAGGCTCTGGGGCCAACGTCCTGACTTTC,CASSQGSGSGANVLTF,NA,16,NA,TRBJ2-6,TRBV4-1
TGTGCCAGCAGGGCGGGACTTTACCCCCGAGATACGCAGTATTTT,CASRAGLYPRDTQYF,NA,15,NA,TRBJ2-3,TRBV6-5
TGCGCCAGCAGCCCAGGACAGCCCTCTGAAGCTTTCTTT,CASSPGQPSEAFF,NA,13,NA,TRBJ1-1,TRBV5-1
TGTGCCAGCAGCTTCGGTACTGAGCAGTTCTTC,CASSFGTEQFF,NA,11,NA,TRBJ2-1,TRBV7-9
TGTGCCAGCAGTGTTGGGGGGGGAAACACCATATATTTT,CASSVGGGNTIYF,NA,13,NA,TRBJ1-3,TRBV6-1
TGTGCCAGCAGTTACGGTGGACCAAACAGGTATACGCAGTATTTT,CASSYGGPNRYTQYF,NA,15,NA,TRBJ2-3,TRBV6-5
TGTGCCAGCAGTTCTTCTAACTCGGTCCGTTACACAGATACGCAGTATTTT,CASSSSNSVRYTDTQYF,NA,17,NA,TRBJ2-3,TRBV28
TGTGCCAGCCGCTTGACCTGGGGCCCCACTGAAGCTTTCTTT,CASRLTWGPTEAFF,NA,14,NA,TRBJ1-1,TRBV7-8
TGTGCCAGCAGCGCACCTCCGGGACAGGGGAAAGAAAAACTGTTTTTT,CASSAPPGQGKEKLFF,NA,16,TRBD1,TRBJ1-4,TRBV7-3
TGTGCCAGCAGCTCTAACGGGGGCGCCGCGGGAAAGCAGTTCTTC,CASSSNGGAAGKQFF,NA,15,NA,TRBJ2-1,TRBV7-2
TGTGCCAGCAGCCAAGATCAAGGGACAGCTTCCTATGGCTACACCTTC,CASSQDQGTASYGYTF,few,16,TRBD1,TRBJ1-2,TRBV4-2
TGCGCCAGCAGGACGAGGCAGCGCTTCACAGATACGCAGTATTTT,CASRTRQRFTDTQYF,NA,15,NA,TRBJ2-3,TRBV5-1
TGTGCTAGTGGTTTGGCCCCAGGGTACGGCTACACCTTC,CASGLAPGYGYTF,NA,13,NA,TRBJ1-2,TRBV12-5
TGCGCCAGCAGGCGGACAGGTTCCTACGAGCAGTACTTC,CASRRTGSYEQYF,NA,13,TRBD1,TRBJ2-7,TRBV5-1
TGTGCCAGCAGAGCTAGCGGACCGAGCTCCTACGAGCAGTACTTC,CASRASGPSSYEQYF,NA,15,TRBD2,TRBJ2-7,TRBV6-6
TGCGCCAGCAGCCCCCTCGGGACAGGGGCCTACAATGAGCAGTTCTTC,CASSPLGTGAYNEQFF,NA,16,TRBD1,TRBJ2-1,TRBV4-1
TGTGCCAGCGGAAAAGGAGGGGCGAATGAGCAGTTCTTC,CASGKGGANEQFF,NA,13,NA,TRBJ2-1,TRBV28
TGCGCCAGCAGCTCGACGGACAGGGGCCCCTACAATGAGCAGTTCTTC,CASSSTDRGPYNEQFF,NA,16,TRBD1,TRBJ2-1,TRBV5-1
TGTGCCAGCAGCTCGGCGGACGTAGAGACCCAGTACTTC,CASSSADVETQYF,NA,13,NA,TRBJ2-5,TRBV28
TGCGCCAGCAGCTCCGGACCTGCAACTAATGAAAAACTGTTTTTT,CASSSGPATNEKLFF,NA,15,NA,TRBJ1-4,TRBV5-1
TGTGCCAGCAGGGGGGGCATGACAGATACGCAGTATTTT,CASRGGMTDTQYF,NA,13,NA,TRBJ2-3,TRBV27
TGTGCCAGCAGTTCGAACACCGGGGAGCTGTTTTTT,CASSSNTGELFF,NA,12,NA,TRBJ2-2,TRBV28
TGCGCCAGCAGCGTGGGGACAGGGCACACCGGGGAGCTGTTTTTT,CASSVGTGHTGELFF,NA,15,TRBD1,TRBJ2-2,TRBV5-1
TGTGCCAGCAGTGAAGGGGGGGGCTACACCTTC,CASSEGGGYTF,NA,11,NA,TRBJ1-2,TRBV2
TGTGCCAGCAGTTTAGGAGGGGGGCCCGGTGGCTACACCTTC,CASSLGGGPGGYTF,NA,14,NA,TRBJ1-2,TRBV28
TGTGCCAGCAGCCAGGGACAGGGGAGCTACGAGCAGTACTTC,CASSQGQGSYEQYF,NA,14,TRBD1,TRBJ2-7,TRBV7-6
TGTGCCAGCAAACGGGACAGCCTGAGTGAAAAACTGTTTTTT,CASKRDSLSEKLFF,NA,14,TRBD1,TRBJ1-4,TRBV6-5
TGCGCCAGCAGCTTGGGAGCGGGGGGCCTCCAAGAGACCCAGTACTTC,CASSLGAGGLQETQYF,once,16,TRBD2,TRBJ2-5,TRBV5-1
TGTGCCAGCAGCCAAGTGGTTGGCAGGGGGTCTGGAAACACCATATATTTT,CASSQVVGRGSGNTIYF,NA,17,TRBD1,TRBJ1-3,TRBV4-2
TGTGCCAGCAGCCAAGGACAGGGGGCTGAAGCTTTCTTT,CASSQGQGAEAFF,once,13,TRBD1,TRBJ1-1,TRBV4-2
TGTGCTAGTGGACAGACAGGGGGATTGAACACCATATATTTT,CASGQTGGLNTIYF,NA,14,TRBD1,TRBJ1-3,TRBV12-5
TGTGCCAGCTCGACAGGGAACACCGGGGAGCTGTTTTTT,CASSTGNTGELFF,NA,13,NA,TRBJ2-2,TRBV2
TGTGCCAGCTCACCAGTTAGGGGTACTGAAGCTTTCTTT,CASSPVRGTEAFF,NA,13,NA,TRBJ1-1,TRBV18
TGTGCCAGCAGCTTAGAAGGGCAGATGAACACTGAAGCTTTCTTT,CASSLEGQMNTEAFF,NA,15,NA,TRBJ1-1,TRBV7-3
TGTGCCAGCAGCTTTGGGGGAGGCAGGACCGGGGAGCTGTTTTTT,CASSFGGGRTGELFF,NA,15,NA,TRBJ2-2,TRBV7-9
TGCGCCAGCAGGGCGGGACTAGCGGGAGTAGGCTACGAGCAGTACTTC,CASRAGLAGVGYEQYF,NA,16,TRBD2,TRBJ2-7,TRBV10-2
TGTGCCAGCAGTCCTATCACAGATACGCAGTATTTT,CASSPITDTQYF,once,12,NA,TRBJ2-3,TRBV2
TGTGCCAGCAGGGCCTTCTCGATGAACACCGGGGAGCTGTTTTTT,CASRAFSMNTGELFF,once,15,NA,TRBJ2-2,TRBV6-5
TGTGCCAGCAGCCAATGGGGACAGGGGGTCAACAATGAGCAGTTCTTC,CASSQWGQGVNNEQFF,NA,16,TRBD1,TRBJ2-1,TRBV14
TGTGCCACCCGGTGGGGGACCAATGAGCAGTTCTTC,CATRWGTNEQFF,NA,12,NA,TRBJ2-1,TRBV6-1
TGTGCTAGTGGAACGCCGCTGACAGGTTGGGGCTACACCTTC,CASGTPLTGWGYTF,NA,14,NA,TRBJ1-2,TRBV12-5
TGTGCTAGTGGTTTTACCATCGTAGGGAATAACTATGGCTACACCTTC,CASGFTIVGNNYGYTF,NA,16,NA,TRBJ1-2,TRBV12-5
TGCAGCGGACGATTGGGACGGGGTCGCGGCTACAATGAGCAGTTCTTC,CSGRLGRGRGYNEQFF,NA,16,NA,TRBJ2-1,TRBV29-1
TGCGCCAGCAGCTTGGTACCAGGGAATCAGCCCCAGCATTTT,CASSLVPGNQPQHF,NA,14,NA,TRBJ1-5,TRBV5-1
TGTGCCAGCAGCTCACAGGGGACAGATACGCAGTATTTT,CASSSQGTDTQYF,NA,13,TRBD1,TRBJ2-3,TRBV13
TGTGCCAGCAGCTTAGAGGCTAGGGATACGCAGTATTTT,CASSLEARDTQYF,once,13,NA,TRBJ2-3,TRBV11-3
TGCGCCAGCAGCCCTGAAGCGAACACTGAAGCTTTCTTT,CASSPEANTEAFF,few,13,NA,TRBJ1-1,TRBV4-1
TGTGCCAGCAGCCGGACACGTAAAGCTTTCTTT,CASSRTRKAFF,few,11,NA,TRBJ1-1,TRBV28
TGTGCCAGCAGCTTAACAGGGAACACTGAAGCTTTCTTT,CASSLTGNTEAFF,few,13,NA,TRBJ1-1,TRBV7-3
TGTGCCAGTAGTGATAGAGAGACCCAGTACTTC,CASSDRETQYF,NA,11,NA,TRBJ2-5,TRBV19
TGTGCCACCAGCAGAGGCCGGCCGAACACTGAAGCTTTCTTT,CATSRGRPNTEAFF,NA,14,NA,TRBJ1-1,TRBV15
TGTGCCAGCAGTCCCCCGGGGGATCAGCCCCAGCATTTT,CASSPPGDQPQHF,few,13,NA,TRBJ1-5,TRBV6-6
TGTGCCAGCAGCTTCATCTGGACTAGCGGGACGTACAATGAGCAGTTCTTC,CASSFIWTSGTYNEQFF,NA,17,TRBD2,TRBJ2-1,TRBV7-9
TGTGCCAGCAGCCTCGTCGGGACGCTGAACACTGAAGCTTTCTTT,CASSLVGTLNTEAFF,NA,15,NA,TRBJ1-1,TRBV6-5